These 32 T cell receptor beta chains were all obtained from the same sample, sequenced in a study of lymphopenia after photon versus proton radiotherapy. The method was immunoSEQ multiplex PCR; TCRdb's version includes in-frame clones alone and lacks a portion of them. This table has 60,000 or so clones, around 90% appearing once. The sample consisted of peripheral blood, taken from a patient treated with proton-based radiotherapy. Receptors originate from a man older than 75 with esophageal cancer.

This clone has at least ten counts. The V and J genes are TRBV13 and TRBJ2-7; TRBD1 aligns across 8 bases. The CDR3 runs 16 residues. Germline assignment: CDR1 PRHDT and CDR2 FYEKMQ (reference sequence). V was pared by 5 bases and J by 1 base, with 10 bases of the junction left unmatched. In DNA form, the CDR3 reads TGTGCCAGCAGCCCCGATATTGGACAGGGATCCTACGAGCAGTACTTC. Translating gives CASSPDIGQGSYEQYF.

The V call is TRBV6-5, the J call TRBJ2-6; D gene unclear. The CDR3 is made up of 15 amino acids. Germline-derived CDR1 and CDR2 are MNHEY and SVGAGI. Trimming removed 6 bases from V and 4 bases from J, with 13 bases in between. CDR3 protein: CASRPVEPGANVLTF. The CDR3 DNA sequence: TGTGCCAGCAGACCGGTGGAACCCGGGGCCAACGTCCTGACTTTC.

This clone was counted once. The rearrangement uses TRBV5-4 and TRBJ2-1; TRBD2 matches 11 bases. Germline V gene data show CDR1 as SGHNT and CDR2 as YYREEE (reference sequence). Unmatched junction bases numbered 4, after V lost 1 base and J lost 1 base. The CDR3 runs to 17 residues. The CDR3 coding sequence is TGTGCCAGCAGCTTGTCTAGCGGGGGGTTATCCTACAATGAGCAGTTCTTC. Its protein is CASSLSSGGLSYNEQFF.

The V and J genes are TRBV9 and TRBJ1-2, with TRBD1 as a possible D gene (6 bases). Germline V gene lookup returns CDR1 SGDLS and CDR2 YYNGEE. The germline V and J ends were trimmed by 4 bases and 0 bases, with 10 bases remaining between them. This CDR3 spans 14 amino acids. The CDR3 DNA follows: TGTGCCAGCAGCCCGACAGGATCTAACTATGGCTACACCTTC. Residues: CASSPTGSNYGYTF.

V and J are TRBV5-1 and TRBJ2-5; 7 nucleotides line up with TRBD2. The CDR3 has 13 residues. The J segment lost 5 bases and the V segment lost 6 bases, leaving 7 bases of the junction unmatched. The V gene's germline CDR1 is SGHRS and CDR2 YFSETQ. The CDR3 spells CASTWGGDETQYF. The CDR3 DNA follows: TGCGCCAGCACCTGGGGGGGTGACGAGACCCAGTACTTC.

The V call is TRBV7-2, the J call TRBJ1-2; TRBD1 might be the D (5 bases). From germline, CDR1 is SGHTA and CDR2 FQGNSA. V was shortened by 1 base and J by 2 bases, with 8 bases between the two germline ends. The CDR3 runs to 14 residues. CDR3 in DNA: TGTGCCAGCAGCTTAGGCAGGGACAACTATGGCTACACCTTC. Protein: CASSLGRDNYGYTF. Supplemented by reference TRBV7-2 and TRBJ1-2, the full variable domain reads GAGVSQSPSNKVTEKGKDVELRCDPISGHTALYWYRQSLGQGLEFLIYFQGNSAPDKSGLPSDRFSAERTGGSVSTLTIQRTQQEDSAVYLCASSLGRDNYGYTFGSGTRLTVV.

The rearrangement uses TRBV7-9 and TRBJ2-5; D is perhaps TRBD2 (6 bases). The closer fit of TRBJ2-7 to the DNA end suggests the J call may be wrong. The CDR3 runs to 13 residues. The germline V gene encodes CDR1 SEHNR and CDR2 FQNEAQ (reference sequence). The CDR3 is CASFPGGSYEQYF. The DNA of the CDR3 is TGTGCCAGCTTCCCCGGGGGCTCCTACGAGCAGTACTTC.

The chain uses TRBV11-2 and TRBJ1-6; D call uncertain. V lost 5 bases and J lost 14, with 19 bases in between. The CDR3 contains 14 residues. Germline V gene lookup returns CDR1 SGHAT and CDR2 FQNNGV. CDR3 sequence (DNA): TGTGCCAGCAGCACCACCGGAACTTCAAGCACCCTCCACTTT. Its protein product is CASSTTGTSSTLHF. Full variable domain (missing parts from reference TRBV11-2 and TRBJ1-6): EAGVAQSPRYKIIEKRQSVAFWCNPISGHATLYWYQQILGQGPKLLIQFQNNGVVDDSQLPKDRFSAERLKGVDSTLKIQPAKLEDSAVYLCASSTTGTSSTLHFGNGTRLTVT.

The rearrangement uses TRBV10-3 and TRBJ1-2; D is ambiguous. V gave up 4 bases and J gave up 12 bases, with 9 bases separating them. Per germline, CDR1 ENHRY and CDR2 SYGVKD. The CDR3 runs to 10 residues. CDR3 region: CAISVSLHTF. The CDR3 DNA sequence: TGTGCCATCAGTGTCAGTCTTCACACCTTC.

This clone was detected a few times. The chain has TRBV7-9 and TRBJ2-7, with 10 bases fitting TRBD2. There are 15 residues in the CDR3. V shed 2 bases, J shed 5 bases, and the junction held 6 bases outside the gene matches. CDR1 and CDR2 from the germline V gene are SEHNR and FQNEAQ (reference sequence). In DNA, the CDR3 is TGTGCCAGCAGCTTAAGGGCTAGCGGGAGCGACGAGCAGTACTTC. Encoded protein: CASSLRASGSDEQYF.

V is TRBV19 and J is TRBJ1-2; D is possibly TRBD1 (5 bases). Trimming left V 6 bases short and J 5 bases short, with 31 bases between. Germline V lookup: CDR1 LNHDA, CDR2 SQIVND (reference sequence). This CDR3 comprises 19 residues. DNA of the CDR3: TGTGCCAGTAGAGCGGGAGGGGCAGGCCGGAGTAGGGAAGGATATGGCTACACCTTC. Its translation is CASRAGGAGRSREGYGYTF.

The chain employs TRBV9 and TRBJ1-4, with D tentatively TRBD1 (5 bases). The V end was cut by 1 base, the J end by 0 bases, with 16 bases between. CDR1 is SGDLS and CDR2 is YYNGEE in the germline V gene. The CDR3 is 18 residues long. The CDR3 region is CASSVWVWRGTTNEKLFF. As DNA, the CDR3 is TGTGCCAGCAGCGTATGGGTTTGGAGGGGTACAACTAATGAAAAACTGTTTTTT.

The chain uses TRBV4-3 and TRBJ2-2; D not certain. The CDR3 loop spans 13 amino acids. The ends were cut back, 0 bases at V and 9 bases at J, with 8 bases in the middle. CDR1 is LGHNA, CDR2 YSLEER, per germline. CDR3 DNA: TGCGCCAGCAGCCAAGATCATGGCAGGGAGCTGTTTTTT. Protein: CASSQDHGRELFF.

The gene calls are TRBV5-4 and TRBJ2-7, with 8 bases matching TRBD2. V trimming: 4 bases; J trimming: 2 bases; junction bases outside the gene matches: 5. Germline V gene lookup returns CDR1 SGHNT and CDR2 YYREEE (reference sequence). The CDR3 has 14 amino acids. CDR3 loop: CASSKSGGPYEQYF. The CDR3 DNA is TGTGCCAGCAGCAAGAGCGGGGGCCCCTACGAGCAGTACTTC.

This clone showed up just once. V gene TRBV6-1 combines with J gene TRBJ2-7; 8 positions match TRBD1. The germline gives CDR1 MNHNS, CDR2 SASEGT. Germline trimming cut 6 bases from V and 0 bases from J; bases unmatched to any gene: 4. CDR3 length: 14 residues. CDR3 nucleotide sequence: TGTGCCAGCAGGGACAGGGCCTTCTCCTACGAGCAGTACTTC. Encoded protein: CASRDRAFSYEQYF.

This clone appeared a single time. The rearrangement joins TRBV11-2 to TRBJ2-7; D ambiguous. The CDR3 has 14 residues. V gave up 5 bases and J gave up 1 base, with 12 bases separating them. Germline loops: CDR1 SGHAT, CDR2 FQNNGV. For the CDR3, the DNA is TGTGCCAGCAGCCAGTCGAGCATATCCTACGAGCAGTACTTC. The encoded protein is CASSQSSISYEQYF.

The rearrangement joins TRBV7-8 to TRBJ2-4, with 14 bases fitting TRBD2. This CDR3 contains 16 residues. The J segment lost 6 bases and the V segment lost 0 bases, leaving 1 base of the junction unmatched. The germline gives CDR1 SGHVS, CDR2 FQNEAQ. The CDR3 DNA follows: TGTGCCAGCAGCTTAGCCGGGACTAGCGGGAGAAACATTCAGTACTTC. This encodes CASSLAGTSGRNIQYF.

CDR3 protein: CASSPPGHSYEQYF. CDR3 DNA sequence: TGTGCCAGCTCACCGCCGGGACACTCCTACGAGCAGTACTTC. The chain couples TRBV18 to TRBJ2-7, with a possible D match to TRBD1 (6 bases). The V gene lost 3 bases and the J gene lost 0 bases, with 9 bases spanning the gap. The germline V gene encodes CDR1 KGHSH and CDR2 LQKENI. The CDR3 sequence is 14 residues long.

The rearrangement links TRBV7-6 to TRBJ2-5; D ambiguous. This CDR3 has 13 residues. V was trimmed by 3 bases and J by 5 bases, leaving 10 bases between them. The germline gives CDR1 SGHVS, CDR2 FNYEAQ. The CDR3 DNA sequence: TGTGCCAGCAGCTTGGCACCCTCCGAGACCCAGTACTTC. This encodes CASSLAPSETQYF.

The CDR3 DNA sequence: TGTGCCAGTACGCCGATGCCTCAAGGAGCGACAACTAATGAAAAACTGTTTTTT. Residues: CASTPMPQGATTNEKLFF. The chain has TRBV19 and TRBJ1-4; D is unresolved. CDR1 LNHDA and CDR2 SQIVND come from the germline V gene (reference sequence). This CDR3 comprises 18 residues. V shed 7 bases and J shed 0 bases, with 21 bases lying between them.

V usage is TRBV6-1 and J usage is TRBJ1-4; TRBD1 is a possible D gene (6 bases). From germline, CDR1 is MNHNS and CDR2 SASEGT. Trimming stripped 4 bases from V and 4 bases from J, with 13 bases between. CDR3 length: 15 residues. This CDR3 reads CASSVRGMGNEKLFF. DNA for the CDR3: TGTGCCAGCAGTGTAAGGGGGATGGGTAATGAAAAACTGTTTTTT.

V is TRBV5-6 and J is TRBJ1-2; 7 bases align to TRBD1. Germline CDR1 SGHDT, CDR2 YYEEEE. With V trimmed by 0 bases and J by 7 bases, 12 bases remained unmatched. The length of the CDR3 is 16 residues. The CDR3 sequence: CASSLVVGDRAGGYTF. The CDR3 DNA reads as TGTGCCAGCAGCTTGGTGGTGGGTGACAGGGCAGGTGGCTACACCTTC.

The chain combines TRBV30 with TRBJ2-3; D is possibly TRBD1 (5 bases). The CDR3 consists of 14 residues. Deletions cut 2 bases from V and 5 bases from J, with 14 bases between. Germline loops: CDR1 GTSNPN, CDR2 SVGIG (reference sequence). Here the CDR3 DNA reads TGTGCCTGGAGTCTTAAATGGGGCGTAGATACGCAGTATTTT. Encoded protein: CAWSLKWGVDTQYF.

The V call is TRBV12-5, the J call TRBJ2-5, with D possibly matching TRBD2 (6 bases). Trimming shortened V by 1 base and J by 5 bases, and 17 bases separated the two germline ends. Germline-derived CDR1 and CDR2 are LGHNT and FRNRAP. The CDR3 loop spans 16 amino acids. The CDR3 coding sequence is TGTGCTAGTGGTTTGGGAGTAGGGGTTGCGGGGGAGACCCAGTACTTC. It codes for CASGLGVGVAGETQYF.

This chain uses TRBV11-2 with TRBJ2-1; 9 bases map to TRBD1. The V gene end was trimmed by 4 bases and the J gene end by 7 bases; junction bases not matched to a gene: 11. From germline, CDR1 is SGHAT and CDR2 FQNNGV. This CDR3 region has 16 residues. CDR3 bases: TGTGCCAGCAGCTCAGAAGCCGGGACAGGGAAAAATGAGCAGTTCTTC. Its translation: CASSSEAGTGKNEQFF.

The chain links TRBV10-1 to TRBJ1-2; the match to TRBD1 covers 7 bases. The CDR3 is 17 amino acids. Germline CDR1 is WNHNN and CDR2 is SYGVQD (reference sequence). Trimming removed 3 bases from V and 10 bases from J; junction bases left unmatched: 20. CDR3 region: CASSDVVGQLPFGDYTF. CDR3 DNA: TGCGCCAGCAGTGACGTGGTGGGACAGCTGCCTTTTGGTGACTACACCTTC.

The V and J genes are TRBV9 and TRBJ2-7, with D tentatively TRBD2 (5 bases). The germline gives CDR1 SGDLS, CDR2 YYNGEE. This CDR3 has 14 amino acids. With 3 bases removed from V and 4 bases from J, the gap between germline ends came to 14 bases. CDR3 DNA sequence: TGTGCCAGCAGCGCGGACGGACTCTCATACGAGCAGTACTTC. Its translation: CASSADGLSYEQYF.

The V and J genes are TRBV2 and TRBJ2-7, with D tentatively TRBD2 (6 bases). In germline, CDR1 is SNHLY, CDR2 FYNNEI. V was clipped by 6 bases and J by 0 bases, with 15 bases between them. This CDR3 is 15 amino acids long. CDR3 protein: CASRGDLQSSYEQYF. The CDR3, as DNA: TGTGCCAGCAGGGGGGACTTACAGAGCTCCTACGAGCAGTACTTC.

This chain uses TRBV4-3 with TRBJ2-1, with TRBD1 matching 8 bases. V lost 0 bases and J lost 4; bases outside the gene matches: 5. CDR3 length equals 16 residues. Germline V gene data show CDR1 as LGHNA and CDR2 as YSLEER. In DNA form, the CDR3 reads TGCGCCAGCAGCCAAGATGAAGGACAGGGTTACAATGAGCAGTTCTTC. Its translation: CASSQDEGQGYNEQFF.

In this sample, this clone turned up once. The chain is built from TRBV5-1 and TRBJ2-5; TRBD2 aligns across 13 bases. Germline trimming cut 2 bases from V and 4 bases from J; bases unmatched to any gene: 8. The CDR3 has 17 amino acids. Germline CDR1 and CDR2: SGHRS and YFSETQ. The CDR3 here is CASSLGLAGAPGETQYF. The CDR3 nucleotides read TGCGCCAGCAGCTTAGGACTAGCGGGGGCCCCAGGAGAGACCCAGTACTTC.

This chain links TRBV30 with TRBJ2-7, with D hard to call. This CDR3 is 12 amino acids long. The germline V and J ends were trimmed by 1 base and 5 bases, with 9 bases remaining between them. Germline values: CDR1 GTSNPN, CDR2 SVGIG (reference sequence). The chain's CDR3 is CAWSDKKDEQYF. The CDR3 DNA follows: TGTGCCTGGAGTGACAAAAAGGACGAGCAGTACTTC.

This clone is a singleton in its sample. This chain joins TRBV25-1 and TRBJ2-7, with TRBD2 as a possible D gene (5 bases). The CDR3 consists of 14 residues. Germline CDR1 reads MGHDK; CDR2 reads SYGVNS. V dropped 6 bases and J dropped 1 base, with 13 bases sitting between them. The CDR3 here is CASSGVSGSYEQYF. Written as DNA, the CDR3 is TGTGCCAGCAGCGGAGTTTCGGGGTCCTACGAGCAGTACTTC.